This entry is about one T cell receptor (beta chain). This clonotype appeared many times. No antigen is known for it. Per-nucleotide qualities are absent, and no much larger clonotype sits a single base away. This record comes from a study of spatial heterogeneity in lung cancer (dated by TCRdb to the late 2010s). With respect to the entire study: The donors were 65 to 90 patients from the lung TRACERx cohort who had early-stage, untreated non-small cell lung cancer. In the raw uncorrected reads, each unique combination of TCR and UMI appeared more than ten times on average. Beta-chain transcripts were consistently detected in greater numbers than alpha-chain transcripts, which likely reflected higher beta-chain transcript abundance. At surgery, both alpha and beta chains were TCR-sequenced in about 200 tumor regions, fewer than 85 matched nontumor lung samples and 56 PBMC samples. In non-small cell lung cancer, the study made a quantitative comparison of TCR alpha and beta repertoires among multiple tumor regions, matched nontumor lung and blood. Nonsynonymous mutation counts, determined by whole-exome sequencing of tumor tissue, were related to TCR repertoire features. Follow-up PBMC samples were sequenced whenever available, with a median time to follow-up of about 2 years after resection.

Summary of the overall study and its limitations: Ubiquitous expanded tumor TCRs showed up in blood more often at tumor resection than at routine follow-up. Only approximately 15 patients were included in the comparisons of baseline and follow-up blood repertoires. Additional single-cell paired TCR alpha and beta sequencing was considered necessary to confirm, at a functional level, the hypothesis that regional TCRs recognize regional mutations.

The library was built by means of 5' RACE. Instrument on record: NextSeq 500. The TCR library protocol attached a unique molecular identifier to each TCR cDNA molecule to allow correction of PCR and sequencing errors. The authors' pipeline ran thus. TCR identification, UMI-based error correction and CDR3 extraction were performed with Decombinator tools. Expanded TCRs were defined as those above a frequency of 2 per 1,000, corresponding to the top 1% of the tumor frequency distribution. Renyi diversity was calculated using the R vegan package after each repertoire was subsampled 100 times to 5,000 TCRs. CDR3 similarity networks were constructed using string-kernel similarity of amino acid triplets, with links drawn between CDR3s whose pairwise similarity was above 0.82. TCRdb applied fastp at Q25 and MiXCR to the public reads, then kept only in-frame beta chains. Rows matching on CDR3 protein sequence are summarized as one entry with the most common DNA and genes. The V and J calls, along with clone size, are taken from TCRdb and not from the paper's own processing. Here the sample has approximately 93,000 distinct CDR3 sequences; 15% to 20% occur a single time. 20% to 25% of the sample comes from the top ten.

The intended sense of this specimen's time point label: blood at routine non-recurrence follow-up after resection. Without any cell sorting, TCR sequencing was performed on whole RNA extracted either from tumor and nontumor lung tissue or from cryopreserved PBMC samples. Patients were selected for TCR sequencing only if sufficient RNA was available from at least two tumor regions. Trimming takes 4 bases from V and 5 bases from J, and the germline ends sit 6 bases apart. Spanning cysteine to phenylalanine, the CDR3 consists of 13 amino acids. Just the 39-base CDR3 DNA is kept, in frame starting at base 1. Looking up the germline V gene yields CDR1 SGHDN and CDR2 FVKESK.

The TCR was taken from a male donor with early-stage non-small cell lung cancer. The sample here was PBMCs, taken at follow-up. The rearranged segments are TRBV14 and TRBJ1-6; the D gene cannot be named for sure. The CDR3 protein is CASSPSNNSPLHF. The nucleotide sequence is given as TGTGCCAGCAGCCCTTCGAATAATTCACCCCTCCACTTT.